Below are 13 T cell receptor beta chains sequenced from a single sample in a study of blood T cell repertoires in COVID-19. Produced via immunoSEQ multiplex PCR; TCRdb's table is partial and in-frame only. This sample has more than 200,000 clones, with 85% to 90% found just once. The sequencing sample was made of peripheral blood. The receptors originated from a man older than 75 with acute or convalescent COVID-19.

The CDR3 here is CASSSGLAGLTDTQYF. The CDR3 DNA sequence: TGTGCCAGCAGCTCTGGACTAGCGGGACTCACAGATACGCAGTATTTT. The chain combines TRBV7-2 with TRBJ2-3, with 12 nucleotides matching TRBD2. This CDR3 has 16 amino acids. The V gene's germline CDR1 is SGHTA and CDR2 FQGNSA. Trimming cost V 4 bases and J 2 bases; bases outside gene matches: 4.

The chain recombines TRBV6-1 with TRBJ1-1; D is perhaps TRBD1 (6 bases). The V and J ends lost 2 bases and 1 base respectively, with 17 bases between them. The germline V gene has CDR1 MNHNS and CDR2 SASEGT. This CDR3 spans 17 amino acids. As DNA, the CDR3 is TGTGCCAGCAGTGAAACGGGCCATGGGGGCCGGAACACTGAAGCTTTCTTT. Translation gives CASSETGHGGRNTEAFF.

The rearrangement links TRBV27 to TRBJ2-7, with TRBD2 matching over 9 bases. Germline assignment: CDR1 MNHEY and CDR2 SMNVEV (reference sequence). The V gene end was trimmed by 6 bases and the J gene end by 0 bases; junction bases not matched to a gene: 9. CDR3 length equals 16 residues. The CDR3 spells CASRSLGLAHSYEQYF. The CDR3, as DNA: TGTGCCAGCAGATCCCTCGGACTAGCGCACTCCTACGAGCAGTACTTC.

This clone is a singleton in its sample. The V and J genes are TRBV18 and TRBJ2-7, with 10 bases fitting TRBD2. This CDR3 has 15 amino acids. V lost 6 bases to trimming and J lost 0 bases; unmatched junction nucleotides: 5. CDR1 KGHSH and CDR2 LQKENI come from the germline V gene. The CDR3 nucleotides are TGTGCCAGCTCGTTAGCGGGGGGAGCCTCCTACGAGCAGTACGTC. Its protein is CASSLAGGASYEQYV.

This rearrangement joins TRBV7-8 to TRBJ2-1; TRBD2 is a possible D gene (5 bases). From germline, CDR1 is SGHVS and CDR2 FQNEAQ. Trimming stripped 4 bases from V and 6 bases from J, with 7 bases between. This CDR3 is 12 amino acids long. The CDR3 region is CASSSRVNEQFF. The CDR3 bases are TGTGCCAGCAGCTCGCGGGTCAATGAGCAGTTCTTC. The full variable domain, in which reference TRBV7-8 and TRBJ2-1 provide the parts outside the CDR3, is GAGVSQSPRYKVAKRGQDVALRCDPISGHVSLFWYQQALGQGPEFLTYFQNEAQLDKSGLPSDRFFAERPEGSVSTLKIQRTQQEDSAVYLCASSSRVNEQFFGPGTRLTVL.

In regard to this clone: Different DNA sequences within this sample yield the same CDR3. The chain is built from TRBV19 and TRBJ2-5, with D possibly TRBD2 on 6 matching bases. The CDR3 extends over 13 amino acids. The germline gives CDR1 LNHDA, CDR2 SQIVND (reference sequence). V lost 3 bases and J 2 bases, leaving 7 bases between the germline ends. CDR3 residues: CASSIGGQETQYF. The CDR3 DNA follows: TGTGCCAGTAGTATCGGGGGACAAGAGACCCAGTACTTC.

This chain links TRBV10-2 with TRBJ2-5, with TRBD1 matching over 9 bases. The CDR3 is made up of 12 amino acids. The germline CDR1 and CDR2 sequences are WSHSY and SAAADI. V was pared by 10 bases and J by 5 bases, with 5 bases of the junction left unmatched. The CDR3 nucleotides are TGCGCCACCTCGACAGGGGGTGAGACCCAGTACTTC. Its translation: CATSTGGETQYF.

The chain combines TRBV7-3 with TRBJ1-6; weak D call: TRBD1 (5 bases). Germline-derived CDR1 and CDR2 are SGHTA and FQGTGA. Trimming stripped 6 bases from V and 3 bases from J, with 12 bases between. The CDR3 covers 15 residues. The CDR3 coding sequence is TGTGCCAGCAGTCCCGACAGCAGCTATAATTCACCCCTCCACTTT. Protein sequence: CASSPDSSYNSPLHF.

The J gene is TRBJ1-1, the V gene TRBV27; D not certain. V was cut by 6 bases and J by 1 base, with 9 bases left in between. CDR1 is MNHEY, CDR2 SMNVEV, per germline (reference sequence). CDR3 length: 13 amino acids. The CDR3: CASSRYQNTEAFF. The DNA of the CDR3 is TGTGCCAGCAGCAGATATCAGAACACTGAAGCTTTCTTT.

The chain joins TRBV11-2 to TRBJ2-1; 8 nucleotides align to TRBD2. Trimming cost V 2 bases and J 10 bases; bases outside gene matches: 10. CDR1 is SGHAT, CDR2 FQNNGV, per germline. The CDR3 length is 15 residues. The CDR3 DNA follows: TGTGCCAGCAGCTTAAGATCTTTAGCGGGGAGCGAGCAGTTCTTC. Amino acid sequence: CASSLRSLAGSEQFF.

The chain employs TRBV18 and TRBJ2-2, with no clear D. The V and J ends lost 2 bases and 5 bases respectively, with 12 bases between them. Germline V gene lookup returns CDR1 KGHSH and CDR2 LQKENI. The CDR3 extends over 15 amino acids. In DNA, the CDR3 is TGTGCCAGCTCACCAAGGCAGATGAGGACCGGGGAGCTGTTTTTT. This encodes CASSPRQMRTGELFF.

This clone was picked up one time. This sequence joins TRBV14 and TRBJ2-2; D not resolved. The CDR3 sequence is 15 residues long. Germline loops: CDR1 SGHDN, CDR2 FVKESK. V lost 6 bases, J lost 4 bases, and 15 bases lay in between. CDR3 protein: CASSRVHAVTGELFF. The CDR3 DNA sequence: TGTGCCAGCAGTCGGGTACATGCGGTCACCGGGGAGCTGTTTTTT.

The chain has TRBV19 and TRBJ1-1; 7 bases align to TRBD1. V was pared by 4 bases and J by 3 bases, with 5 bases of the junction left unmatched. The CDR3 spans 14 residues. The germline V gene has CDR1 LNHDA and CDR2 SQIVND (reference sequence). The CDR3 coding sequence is TGTGCCAGTAGTAAGGGGGCTCATGACACTGAAGCTTTCTTT. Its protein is CASSKGAHDTEAFF.